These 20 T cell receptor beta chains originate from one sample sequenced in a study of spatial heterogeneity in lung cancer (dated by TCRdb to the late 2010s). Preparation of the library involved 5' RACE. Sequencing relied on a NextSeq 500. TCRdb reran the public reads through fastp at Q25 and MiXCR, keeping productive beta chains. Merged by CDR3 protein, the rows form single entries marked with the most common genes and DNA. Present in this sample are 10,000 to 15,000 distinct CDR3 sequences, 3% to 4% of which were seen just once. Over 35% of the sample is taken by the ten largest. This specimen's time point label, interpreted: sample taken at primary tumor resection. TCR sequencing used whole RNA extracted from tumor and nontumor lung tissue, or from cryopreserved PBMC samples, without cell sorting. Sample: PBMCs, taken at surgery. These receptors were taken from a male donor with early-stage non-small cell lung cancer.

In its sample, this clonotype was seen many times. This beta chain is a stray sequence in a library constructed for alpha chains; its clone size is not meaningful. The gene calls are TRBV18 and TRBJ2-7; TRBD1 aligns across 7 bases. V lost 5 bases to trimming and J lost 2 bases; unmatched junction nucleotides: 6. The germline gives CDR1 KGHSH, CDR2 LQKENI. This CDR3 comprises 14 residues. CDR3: CASSTGAQTYEQYF. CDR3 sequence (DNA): TGTGCCAGCTCAACAGGGGCACAAACCTACGAGCAGTACTTC.

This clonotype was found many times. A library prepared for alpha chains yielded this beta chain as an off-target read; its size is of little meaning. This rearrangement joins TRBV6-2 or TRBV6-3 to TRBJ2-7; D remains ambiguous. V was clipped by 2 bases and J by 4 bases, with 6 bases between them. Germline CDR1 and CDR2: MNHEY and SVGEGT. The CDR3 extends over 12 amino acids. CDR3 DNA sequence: TGTGCCAGCAGTTACGCAGCTTACGAGCAGTACTTC. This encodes CASSYAAYEQYF.

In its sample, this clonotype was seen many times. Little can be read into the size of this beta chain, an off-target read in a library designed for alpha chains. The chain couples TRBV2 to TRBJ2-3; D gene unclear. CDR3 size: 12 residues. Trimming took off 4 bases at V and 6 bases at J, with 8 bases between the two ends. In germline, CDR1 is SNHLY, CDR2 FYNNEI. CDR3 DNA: TGTGCCAGCAGTGCGGGTTTGGATACGCAGTATTTT. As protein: CASSAGLDTQYF.

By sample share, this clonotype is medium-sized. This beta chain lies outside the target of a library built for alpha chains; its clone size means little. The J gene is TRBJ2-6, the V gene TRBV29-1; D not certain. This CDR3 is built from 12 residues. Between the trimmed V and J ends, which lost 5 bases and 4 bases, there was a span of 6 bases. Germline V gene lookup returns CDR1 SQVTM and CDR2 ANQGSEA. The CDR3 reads CSVQRGANVLTF. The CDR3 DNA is TGCAGCGTTCAAAGAGGGGCCAACGTCCTGACTTTC.

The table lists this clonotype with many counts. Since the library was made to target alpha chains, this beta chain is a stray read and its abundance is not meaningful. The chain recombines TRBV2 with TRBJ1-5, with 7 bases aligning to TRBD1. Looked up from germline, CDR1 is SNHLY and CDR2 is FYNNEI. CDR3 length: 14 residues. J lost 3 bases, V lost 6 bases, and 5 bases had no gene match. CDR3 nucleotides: TGTGCCAGCAGGCTCCAGGGGGACAATCAGCCCCAGCATTTT. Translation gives CASRLQGDNQPQHF. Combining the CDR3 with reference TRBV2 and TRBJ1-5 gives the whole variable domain EPEVTQTPSHQVTQMGQEVILRCVPISNHLYFYWYRQILGQKVEFLVSFYNNEISEKSEIFDDQFSVERPDGSNFTLKIRSTKLEDSAMYFCASRLQGDNQPQHFGDGTRLSIL.

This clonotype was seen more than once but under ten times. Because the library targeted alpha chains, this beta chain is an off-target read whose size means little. CDR3: CASSPARVRNFYEQYF. The CDR3 DNA is TGTGCCAGCAGCCCGGCCCGGGTGAGGAACTTCTACGAGCAGTACTTC. The J gene is TRBJ2-7, the V gene TRBV7-8; no reliable D call. Per germline, CDR1 SGHVS and CDR2 FQNEAQ. Trimming stripped 5 bases from V and 3 bases from J, with 20 bases between. The CDR3 runs to 16 residues.

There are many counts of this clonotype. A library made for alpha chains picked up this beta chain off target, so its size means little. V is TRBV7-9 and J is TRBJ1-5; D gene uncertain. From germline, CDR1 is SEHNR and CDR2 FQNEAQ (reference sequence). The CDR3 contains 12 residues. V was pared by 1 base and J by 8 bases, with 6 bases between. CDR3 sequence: CASSLVQEPQHF. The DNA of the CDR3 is TGTGCCAGCAGCTTAGTTCAAGAGCCCCAGCATTTT.

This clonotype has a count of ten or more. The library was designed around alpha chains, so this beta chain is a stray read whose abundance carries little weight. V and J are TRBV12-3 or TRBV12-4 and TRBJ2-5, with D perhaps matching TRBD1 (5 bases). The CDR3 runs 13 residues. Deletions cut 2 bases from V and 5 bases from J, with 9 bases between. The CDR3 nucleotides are TGTGCCAGCAGTTTAAGGGGATACGAGACCCAGTACTTC. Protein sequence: CASSLRGYETQYF.

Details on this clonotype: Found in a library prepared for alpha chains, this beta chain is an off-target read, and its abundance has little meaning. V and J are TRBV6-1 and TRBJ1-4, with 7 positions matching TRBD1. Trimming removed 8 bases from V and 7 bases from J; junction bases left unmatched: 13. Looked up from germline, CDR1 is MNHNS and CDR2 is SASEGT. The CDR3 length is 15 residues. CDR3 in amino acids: CASHPQGGAGEKLFF. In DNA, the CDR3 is TGTGCCAGCCATCCCCAAGGGGGCGCGGGTGAAAAACTGTTTTTT.

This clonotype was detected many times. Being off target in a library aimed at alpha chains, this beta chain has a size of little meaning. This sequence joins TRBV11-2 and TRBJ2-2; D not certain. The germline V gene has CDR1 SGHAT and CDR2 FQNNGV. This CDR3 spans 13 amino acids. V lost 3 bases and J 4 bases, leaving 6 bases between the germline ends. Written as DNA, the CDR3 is TGTGCCAGCAGCTTCCAGGTCACCGGGGAGCTGTTTTTT. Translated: CASSFQVTGELFF.

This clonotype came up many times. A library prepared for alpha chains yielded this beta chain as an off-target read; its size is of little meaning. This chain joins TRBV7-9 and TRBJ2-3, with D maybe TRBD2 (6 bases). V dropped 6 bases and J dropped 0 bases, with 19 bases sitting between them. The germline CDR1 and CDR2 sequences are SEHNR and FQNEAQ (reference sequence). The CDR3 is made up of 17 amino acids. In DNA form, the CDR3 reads TGTGCCAGCAGGTTGAGCCTAGCGAGGAGGAGCACAGATACGCAGTATTTT. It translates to CASRLSLARRSTDTQYF.

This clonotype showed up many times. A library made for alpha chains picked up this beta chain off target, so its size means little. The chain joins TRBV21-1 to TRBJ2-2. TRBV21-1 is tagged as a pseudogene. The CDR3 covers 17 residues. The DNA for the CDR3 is TGTGCCAGCAGCAAGCTTAAATACCAGAGGAACACCGGGGAGCTGTTTTTT. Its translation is CASSKLKYQRNTGELFF.

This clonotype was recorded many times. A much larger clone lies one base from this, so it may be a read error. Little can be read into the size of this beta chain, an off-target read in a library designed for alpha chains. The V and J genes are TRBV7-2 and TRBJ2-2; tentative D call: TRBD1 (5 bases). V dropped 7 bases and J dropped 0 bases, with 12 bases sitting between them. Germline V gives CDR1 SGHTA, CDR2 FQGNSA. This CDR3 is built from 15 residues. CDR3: CTSTIGATNTGELFF. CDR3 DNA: TGTACCAGCACGATAGGGGCCACGAACACCGGGGAGCTGTTTTTT.

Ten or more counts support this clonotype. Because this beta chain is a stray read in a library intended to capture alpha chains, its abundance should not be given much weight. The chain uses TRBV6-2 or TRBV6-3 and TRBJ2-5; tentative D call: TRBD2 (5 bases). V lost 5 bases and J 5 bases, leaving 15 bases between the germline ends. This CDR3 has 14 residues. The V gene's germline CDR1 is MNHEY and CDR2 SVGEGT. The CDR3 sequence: CASSHYSPGETQYF. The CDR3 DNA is TGTGCCAGCAGTCACTACTCACCGGGGGAGACCCAGTACTTC.

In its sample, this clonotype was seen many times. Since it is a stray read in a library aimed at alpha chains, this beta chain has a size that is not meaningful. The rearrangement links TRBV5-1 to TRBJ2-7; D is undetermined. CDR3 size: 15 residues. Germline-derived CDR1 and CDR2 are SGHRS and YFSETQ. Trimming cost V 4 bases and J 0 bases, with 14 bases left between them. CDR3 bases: TGCGCCAGCAGCCTATGGGGTATTAGCTCCTACGAGCAGTACTTC. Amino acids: CASSLWGISSYEQYF.

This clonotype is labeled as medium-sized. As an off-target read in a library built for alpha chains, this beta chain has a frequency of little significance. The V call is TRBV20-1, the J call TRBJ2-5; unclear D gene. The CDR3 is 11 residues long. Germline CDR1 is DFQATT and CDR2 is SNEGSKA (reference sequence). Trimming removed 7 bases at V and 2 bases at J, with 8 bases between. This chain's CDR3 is CSGQQQETQYF. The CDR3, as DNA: TGCAGTGGGCAACAACAAGAGACCCAGTACTTC.

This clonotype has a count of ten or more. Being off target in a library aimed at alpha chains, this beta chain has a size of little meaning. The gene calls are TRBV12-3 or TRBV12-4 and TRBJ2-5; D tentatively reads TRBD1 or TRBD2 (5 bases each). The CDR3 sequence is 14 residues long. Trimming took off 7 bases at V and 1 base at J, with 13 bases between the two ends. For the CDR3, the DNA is TGTGCCAGCACCAGTTGGGACCCCCAAGAGACCCAGTACTTC. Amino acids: CASTSWDPQETQYF.

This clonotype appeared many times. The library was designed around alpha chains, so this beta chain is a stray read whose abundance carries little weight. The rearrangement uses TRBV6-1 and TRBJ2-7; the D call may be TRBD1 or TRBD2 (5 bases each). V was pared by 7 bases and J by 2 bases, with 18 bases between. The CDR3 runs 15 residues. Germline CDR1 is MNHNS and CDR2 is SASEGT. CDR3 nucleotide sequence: TGTGCCAGCACCGAAGGACCCGGGGACGCCTACGAGCAGTACTTC. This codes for CASTEGPGDAYEQYF.

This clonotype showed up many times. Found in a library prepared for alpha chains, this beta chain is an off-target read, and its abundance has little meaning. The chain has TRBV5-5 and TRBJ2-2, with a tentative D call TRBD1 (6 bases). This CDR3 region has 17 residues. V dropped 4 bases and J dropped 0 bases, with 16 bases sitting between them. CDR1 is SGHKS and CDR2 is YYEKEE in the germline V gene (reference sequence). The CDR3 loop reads CASSPGVGGPNTGELFF. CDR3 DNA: TGTGCCAGCAGCCCAGGGGTGGGCGGTCCGAACACCGGGGAGCTGTTTTTT.

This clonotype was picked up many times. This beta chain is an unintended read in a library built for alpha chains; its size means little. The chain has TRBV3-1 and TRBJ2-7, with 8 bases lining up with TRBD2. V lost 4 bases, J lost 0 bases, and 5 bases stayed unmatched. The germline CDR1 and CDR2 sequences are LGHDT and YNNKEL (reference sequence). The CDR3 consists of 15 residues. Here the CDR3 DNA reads TGTGCCAGCAGCCTCACGACTAGCGTCTCCTACGAGCAGTACTTC. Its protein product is CASSLTTSVSYEQYF.